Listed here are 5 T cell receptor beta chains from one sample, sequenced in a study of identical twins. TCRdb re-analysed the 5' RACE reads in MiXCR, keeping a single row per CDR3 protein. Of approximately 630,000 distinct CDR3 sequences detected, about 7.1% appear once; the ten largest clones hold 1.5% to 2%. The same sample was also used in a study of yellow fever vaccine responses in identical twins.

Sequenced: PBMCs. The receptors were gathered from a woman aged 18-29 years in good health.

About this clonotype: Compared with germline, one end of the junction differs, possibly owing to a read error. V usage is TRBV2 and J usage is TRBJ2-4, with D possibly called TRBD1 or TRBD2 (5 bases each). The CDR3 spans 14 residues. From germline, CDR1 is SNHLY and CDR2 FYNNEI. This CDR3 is CASSEEGTPNIQYF. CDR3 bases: TGTGCCAGCAGCGAAGAGGGGACCCCAAACATTCAGTACTTC.

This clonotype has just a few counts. The CDR3: CASSYSMSPQETQYF. The CDR3 nucleotides read TGTGCCAGCAGTTACTCGATGTCACCCCAAGAGACCCAGTACTTC. The genes are TRBV6-5 and TRBJ2-5, with D unresolved. The CDR3 runs 15 residues. V gave up 0 bases and J gave up 1 base, with 9 bases separating them. Germline CDR1 reads MNHEY; CDR2 reads SVGAGI.

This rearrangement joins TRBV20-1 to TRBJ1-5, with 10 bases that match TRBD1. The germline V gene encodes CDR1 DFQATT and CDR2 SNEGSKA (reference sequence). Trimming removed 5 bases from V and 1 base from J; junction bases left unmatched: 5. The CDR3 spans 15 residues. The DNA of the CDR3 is TGCAGTGCTGTCAGGACAGGGGGGAGCAATCAGCCCCAGCATTTT. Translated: CSAVRTGGSNQPQHF.

The CDR3 spells CASTVGTTISTDTQYF. The CDR3 DNA is TGTGCCAGCACGGTTGGAACGACTATAAGCACAGATACGCAGTATTTT. The chain joins TRBV7-9 to TRBJ2-3; possible D gene TRBD2, 5 bases. Germline V CDR1 and CDR2: SEHNR, FQNEAQ (reference sequence). V was pared by 7 bases and J by 0 bases, with 17 bases between. The CDR3 length is 16 residues.

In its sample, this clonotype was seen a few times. The CDR3 DNA follows: TGTGCCAGCAGTTACCTCCCTCCTAGCGGGAGAGGGCAGTACTTC. This translates into CASSYLPPSGRGQYF. V gene TRBV6-5 combines with J gene TRBJ2-7; 10 bases align to TRBD2. The CDR3 runs to 15 residues. Germline V gives CDR1 MNHEY, CDR2 SVGAGI. V shed 2 bases and J 9 bases; nucleotides not matched to a gene: 10.